The clone carrying this TCR beta chain was detected a few times. What it binds is unknown. This record comes from a study of T-cell memory formation after mild COVID-19. Libraries for TCRalpha and TCRbeta carried sample barcodes and unique molecular identifiers via 5'RACE. TCRdb called the 5' RACE reads again in MiXCR, with one record for every CDR3 protein. The sample shows 80,000 to 95,000 distinct CDR3 sequences, around a quarter of them seen only once. The study, taken as a whole, reports: Most CD4+ clones that shrank were in CM and EM, while CD8+ ones turned up in EMRA.

V was clipped by 4 bases and J by 4 bases; unmatched bases: 6. CDR3 length: 14 residues. The germline V gene encodes CDR1 SGDLS and CDR2 YYNGEE. The TCR was taken from a man between 18 and 35 years old who had mild COVID-19 (a few samples of this study predate the infection). Cell type and time point are not known. V usage is TRBV9 and J usage is TRBJ2-7, with 9 bases lining up with TRBD1. The sequencing input was PBMCs or a T cell subset sorted from them (not recorded which). The CDR3 spells CASSWDREGYEQYF. The CDR3 bases are TGTGCCAGCAGCTGGGACAGGGAGGGGTACGAGCAGTACTTC.